Listed below are T cell receptor beta chains from one sample, sequenced in a study of cytomegalovirus exposure and HLA in healthy donors. Some clones are missing from TCRdb's copy, which holds only in-frame ones; the method was immunoSEQ multiplex PCR. The sample shows 230,000 or so clones, around 90% of them seen only once. Material: PBMCs. These receptors were taken from a girl aged 2-9 years in good health and CMV-seronegative. CDR3s include the opening cysteine and the closing phenylalanine or tryptophan. The D gene is left open where the match is weak. Only part of the rows carry a size: once, few, many, or a class if the clone is expanded.

d_gene,len,v_gene,abundance,j_gene,CDR3nt,CDR3aa
NA,12,TRBV29-1,NA,TRBJ1-2,TGCAGCGCCTCTTCCCTATTGGTCGGCTACACCTTC,CSASSLLVGYTF
NA,14,TRBV11-2,NA,TRBJ1-5,TGTGCCAGCAGCCATGGGACAAGGGATCAGCCCCAGCATTTT,CASSHGTRDQPQHF
TRBD2,15,TRBV10-3,NA,TRBJ2-7,TGTGCCATCAGTGGAGGACTAGCGGGAGCCCTCGAGCAGTACTTC,CAISGGLAGALEQYF
NA,15,TRBV6-5,NA,TRBJ1-1,TGTGCCAGCAAGGGAGGACAATCCGAGAACACTGAAGCTTTCTTT,CASKGGQSENTEAFF
TRBD1,13,TRBV9,NA,TRBJ1-1,TGTGCCAGCAGCGGGACAGGGGAGGCTGAAGCTTTCTTT,CASSGTGEAEAFF
NA,13,TRBV28,NA,TRBJ2-3,TGTGCCAGCAGTTATCGGGAAACAGATACGCAGTATTTT,CASSYRETDTQYF
TRBD1,14,TRBV7-2,NA,TRBJ1-4,TGTGCCAGCAGCCCTAACGGCAGGGGGGAAAAACTGTTTTTT,CASSPNGRGEKLFF
TRBD2,18,TRBV9,NA,TRBJ2-1,TGTGCCAGCAGCTCCATTGGACTAGCGGGAGGGCCGGCTAGTGAGCAGTTCTTC,CASSSIGLAGGPASEQFF
TRBD2,15,TRBV7-8,NA,TRBJ2-7,TGTGCCAGCAGCCCTGATGGCGGGAGTACCGACGAGCAGTACTTC,CASSPDGGSTDEQYF
TRBD2,21,TRBV2,NA,TRBJ2-1,TGTGCCAGCAGCAAATCCGCTAGCGGGGGGGCGGAGGGGACAAGCTACAATGAGCAGTTCTTC,CASSKSASGGAEGTSYNEQFF
NA,16,TRBV28,once,TRBJ2-1,TGTGCCAGCAGTTTAATTCTCCGGACTCACGGCGATGAGCAGTTCTTC,CASSLILRTHGDEQFF
TRBD1,16,TRBV11-2,NA,TRBJ2-5,TGTGCCAGCAGCTTAGGAGCAGGGGGCTTTGTGGAGACCCAGTACTTC,CASSLGAGGFVETQYF
NA,14,TRBV29-1,few,TRBJ1-1,TGCAGCGTTATCACGTTCGGGGGACACACTGAAGCTTTCTTT,CSVITFGGHTEAFF
TRBD2,19,TRBV4-1,NA,TRBJ2-3,TGCGCCAGCAGCCAAGATTGGGCTAGCGGGGGTTCTAGCACAGATACGCAGTATTTT,CASSQDWASGGSSTDTQYF
TRBD1,16,TRBV5-6,NA,TRBJ1-1,TGTGCCAGCAGCTCCGGGACAGGGGGCTGGGACACTGAAGCTTTCTTT,CASSSGTGGWDTEAFF
NA,15,TRBV7-3,NA,TRBJ2-5,TGTGCCAGCAGGTCTCCCCGGGACTCCTCAGGGACCCAGTACTTC,CASRSPRDSSGTQYF
NA,15,TRBV7-3,NA,TRBJ1-1,TGTGCCAGCAGCAACCGGACAGATTGGAACACTGAAGCTTTCTTT,CASSNRTDWNTEAFF
NA,15,TRBV5-4,NA,TRBJ1-2,TGTGCCAGCAGCTTGCGACAGGCAACTAACTATGGCTACACCTTC,CASSLRQATNYGYTF